This entry features one TCR beta chain sequence. What this receptor recognizes is not known. One base away there is no much larger clone; base qualities are not given. TCRbeta CDR3 regions were amplified from genomic DNA using the immunoSEQ Assay, a bias-controlled multiplex PCR. The authors processed their data as follows. Nucleated cell counts per sample were estimated from amplification of reference gene primers within the assay. To quantify the absolute abundance of each unique TCRbeta CDR3 rearrangement, sequence reads were collapsed and filtered. Productive Simpson clonality was computed per sample as the square root of Simpson's diversity index over productive rearrangements. Entries here come from immuneACCESS through TCRdb and include only in-frame sequences with V and J called. Some clones fail to appear in such tables; in the studies checked, an unresolved V gene covers under half of the shortfall, and the cause of the remainder is unknown. V, J and clone size are taken as reported in that table, and D and trimming were inferred from the DNA itself. Within this sample are roughly 99,000 clones, with about 80% of them counted one time only. Together, the top ten hold over 4% of the sample.

This specimen comes from a study of blood T cell repertoires in COVID-19 (dated by TCRdb to between 2020 and 2021). The study in broad terms: Samples from collaborators originated in the United States, Italy and Spain and spanned both the acute and convalescent phases of COVID-19. The sample metadata nearly always contained a de-identified subject ID, COVID-19 status, age in years and sex. A freely available public database, intended as a resource for researchers studying the immune response to SARS-CoV-2, is where the repertoires were released. Where available, HLA class I and class II types were taken from metadata supplied by the sample provider and were not determined by assay-based typing. The dataset comprised deeply sampled blood TCRbeta repertoires from subjects exposed to, actively infected with, or recovered from COVID-19. The samples were drawn from two sources: the first 160 participants of the ongoing ImmuneRACE study, and over 1,000 subjects contributed by 6 global collaborators. The material from the prospective study consisted of cDNA or gDNA derived from T cells, B-cell-depleted T cells, or PBMCs.

CDR1 and CDR2 are drawn from the germline V gene (reference sequence): SGHNT, YYREEE. The CDR3 holds 17 amino acids from the cysteine to the phenylalanine. Only CDR3 DNA is held: 51 bases, read in frame from base 1. The germline ends are 23 bases apart after V is trimmed by 3 bases and J by 7 bases. On the study overall, not on this receptor specifically: How much clinical and demographic metadata was included differed by source and by participant, and the metadata was provided uncurated.

The collaborating institutions used their own protocols to collect whole blood in K2EDTA tubes. For TCRbeta analysis, collaborators shipped samples as frozen whole blood, isolated PBMCs, or DNA extracted from either of those sample types. Here the chain combines TRBV5-4 and TRBJ2-1; possibly the D gene is TRBD1, per 6 matching bases. Sequenced: peripheral blood. The clonotype was recovered from a man between 65 and 85 years old with acute or convalescent COVID-19. The bases read TGTGCCAGCAGCTCCGCAGGGGCCAACTACCTAGGAAATGAGCAGTTCTTC. This is translated as CASSSAGANYLGNEQFF.